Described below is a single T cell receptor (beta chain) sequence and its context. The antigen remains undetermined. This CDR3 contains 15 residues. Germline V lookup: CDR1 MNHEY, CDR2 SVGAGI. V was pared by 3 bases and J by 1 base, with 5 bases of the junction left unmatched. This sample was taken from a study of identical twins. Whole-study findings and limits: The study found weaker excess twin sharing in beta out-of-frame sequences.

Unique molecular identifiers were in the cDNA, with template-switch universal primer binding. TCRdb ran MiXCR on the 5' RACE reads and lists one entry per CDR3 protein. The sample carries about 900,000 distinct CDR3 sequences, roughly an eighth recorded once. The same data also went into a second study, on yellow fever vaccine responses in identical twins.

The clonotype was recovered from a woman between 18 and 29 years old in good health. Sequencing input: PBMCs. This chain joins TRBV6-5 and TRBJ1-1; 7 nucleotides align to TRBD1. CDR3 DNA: TGTGCCAGCAGTTATCGGACAGGACCGAACACTGAAGCTTTCTTT. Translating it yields CASSYRTGPNTEAFF.